This T cell receptor (beta chain) is drawn from a study of circulating and synovial CD4+ cells in juvenile arthritis. In regard to this clone: Its antigen is not known.

The protocol was immunoSEQ multiplex PCR, while the TCRdb copy is restricted to in-frame clones and leaves out a portion. In the table there are tens of thousands of clones, approximately 96% of which are singletons. Patients with active juvenile idiopathic arthritis donated these samples. This CDR3 is built from 16 residues. Findings and caveats of the study: CPL versus bulk CD4 samples: T cell genome counts differed by at least an order of magnitude.

The V gene is TRBV21-1, the J gene TRBJ1-6; the D segment call TRBD1 is taken from the table without a DNA check. TRBV21-1 is a pseudogene locus. Sequences were obtained from CD4+ T cells from blood. This TCR was sampled from a human donor with juvenile idiopathic arthritis. CDR3 sequence reads: CASSRSDRTNNSPLHF. Written as DNA, the CDR3 is TGTGCCAGCAGCCGATCGGACAGGACTAATAATTCACCCCTCCACTTT.